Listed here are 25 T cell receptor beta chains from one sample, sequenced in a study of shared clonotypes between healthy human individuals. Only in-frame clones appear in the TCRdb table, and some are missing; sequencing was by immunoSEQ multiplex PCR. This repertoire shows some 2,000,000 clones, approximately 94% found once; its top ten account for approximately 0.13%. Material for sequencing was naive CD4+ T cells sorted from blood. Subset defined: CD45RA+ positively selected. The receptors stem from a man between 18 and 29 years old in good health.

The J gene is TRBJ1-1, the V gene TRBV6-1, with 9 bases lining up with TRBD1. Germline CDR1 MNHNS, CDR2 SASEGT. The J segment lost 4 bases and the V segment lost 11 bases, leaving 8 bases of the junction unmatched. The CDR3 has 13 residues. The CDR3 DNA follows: TGTGCCGGGGGGACAGGGAGATTCACTGAAGCTTTCTTT. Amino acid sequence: CAGGTGRFTEAFF.

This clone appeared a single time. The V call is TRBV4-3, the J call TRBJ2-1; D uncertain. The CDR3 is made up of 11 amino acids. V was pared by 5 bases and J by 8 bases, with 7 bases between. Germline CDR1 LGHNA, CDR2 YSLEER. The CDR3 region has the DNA TGCGCCAGCAGCAGCCGGGATGAGCAGTTCTTC. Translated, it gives CASSSRDEQFF.

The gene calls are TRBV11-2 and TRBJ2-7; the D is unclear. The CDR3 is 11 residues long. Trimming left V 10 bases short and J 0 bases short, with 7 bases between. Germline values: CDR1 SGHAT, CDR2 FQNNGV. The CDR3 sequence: CAIDGSYEQYF. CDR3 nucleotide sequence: TGTGCCATTGACGGCTCCTACGAGCAGTACTTC.

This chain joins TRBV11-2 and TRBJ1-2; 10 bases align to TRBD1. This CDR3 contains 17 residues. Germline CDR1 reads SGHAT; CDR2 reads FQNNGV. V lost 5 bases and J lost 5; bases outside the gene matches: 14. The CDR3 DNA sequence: TGTGCCAGCAGCCCGCTGACAGGGGGCTTTGTTGGGTATGGCTACACCTTC. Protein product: CASSPLTGGFVGYGYTF.

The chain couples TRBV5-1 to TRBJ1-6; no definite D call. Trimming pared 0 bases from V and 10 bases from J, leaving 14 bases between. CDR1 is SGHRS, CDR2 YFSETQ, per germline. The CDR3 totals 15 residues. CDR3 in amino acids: CASSLATSDGSPLHF. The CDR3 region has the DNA TGCGCCAGCAGCTTGGCTACGTCGGACGGCTCACCCCTCCACTTT.

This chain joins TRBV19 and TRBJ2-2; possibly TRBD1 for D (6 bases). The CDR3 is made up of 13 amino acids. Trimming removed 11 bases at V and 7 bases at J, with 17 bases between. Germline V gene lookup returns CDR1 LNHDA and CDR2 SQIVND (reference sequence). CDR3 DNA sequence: TGTGCCTCCCTAGGGGGAAGGGTCGGGGAGCTGTTTTTT. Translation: CASLGGRVGELFF.

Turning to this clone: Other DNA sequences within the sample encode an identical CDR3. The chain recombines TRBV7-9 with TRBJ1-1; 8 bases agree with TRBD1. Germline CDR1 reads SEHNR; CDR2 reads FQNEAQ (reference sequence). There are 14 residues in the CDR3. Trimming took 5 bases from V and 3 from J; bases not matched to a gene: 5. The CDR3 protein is CASSRDRGDTEAFF. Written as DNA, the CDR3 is TGTGCCAGCAGCCGCGACAGGGGTGACACTGAAGCTTTCTTT.

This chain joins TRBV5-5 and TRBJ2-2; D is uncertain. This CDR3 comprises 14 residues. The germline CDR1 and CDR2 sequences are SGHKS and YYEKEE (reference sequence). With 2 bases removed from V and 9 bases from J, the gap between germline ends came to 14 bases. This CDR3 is CASSLIPGLRELFF. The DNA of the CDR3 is TGTGCCAGCAGCTTAATCCCAGGCCTAAGGGAGCTGTTTTTT.

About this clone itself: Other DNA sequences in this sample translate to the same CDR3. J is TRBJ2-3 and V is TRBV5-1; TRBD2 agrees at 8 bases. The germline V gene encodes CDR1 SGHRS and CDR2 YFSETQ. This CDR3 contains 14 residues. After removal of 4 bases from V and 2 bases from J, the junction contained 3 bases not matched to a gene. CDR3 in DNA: TGCGCCAGCAGCCCTAGCGGGTCCACAGATACGCAGTATTTT. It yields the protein CASSPSGSTDTQYF.

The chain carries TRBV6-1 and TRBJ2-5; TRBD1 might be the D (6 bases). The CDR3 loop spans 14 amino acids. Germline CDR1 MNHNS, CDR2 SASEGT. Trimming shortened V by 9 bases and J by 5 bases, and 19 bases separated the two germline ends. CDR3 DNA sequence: TGTGCCAGTGCGACAGGCGCAAGAGGGGAGACCCAGTACTTC. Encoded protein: CASATGARGETQYF.

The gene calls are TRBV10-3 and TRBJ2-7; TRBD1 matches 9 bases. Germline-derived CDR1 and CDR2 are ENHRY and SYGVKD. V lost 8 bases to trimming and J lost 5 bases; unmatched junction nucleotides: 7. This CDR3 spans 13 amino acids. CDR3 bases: TGTGCCATCGGACCGGGACAGGGTGACGAGCAGTACTTC. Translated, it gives CAIGPGQGDEQYF.

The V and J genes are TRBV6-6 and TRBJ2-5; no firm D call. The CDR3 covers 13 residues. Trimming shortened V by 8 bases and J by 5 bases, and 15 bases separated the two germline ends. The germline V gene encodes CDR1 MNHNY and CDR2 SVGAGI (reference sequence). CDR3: CASRAQVSETQYF. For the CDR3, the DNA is TGTGCCAGCCGGGCCCAAGTGAGCGAGACCCAGTACTTC.

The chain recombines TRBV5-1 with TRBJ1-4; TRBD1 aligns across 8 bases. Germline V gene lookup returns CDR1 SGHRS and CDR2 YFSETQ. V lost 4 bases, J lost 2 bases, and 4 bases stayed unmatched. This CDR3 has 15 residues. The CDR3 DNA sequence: TGCGCCAGCAGCGCGGACAGGGAGACTAATGAAAAACTGTTTTTT. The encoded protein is CASSADRETNEKLFF.

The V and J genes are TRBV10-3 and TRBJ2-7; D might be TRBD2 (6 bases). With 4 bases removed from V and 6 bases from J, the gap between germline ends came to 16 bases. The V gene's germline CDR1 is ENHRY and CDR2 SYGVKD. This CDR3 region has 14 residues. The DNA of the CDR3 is TGTGCCATCAGTGCAGGTGACGGAGGGCCCGAGCAGTACTTC. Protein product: CAISAGDGGPEQYF.

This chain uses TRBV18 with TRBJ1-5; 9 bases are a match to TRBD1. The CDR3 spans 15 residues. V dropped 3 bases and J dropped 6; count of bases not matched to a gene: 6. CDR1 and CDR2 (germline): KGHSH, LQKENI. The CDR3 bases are TGTGCCAGCTCACCCACAACAGGGGGCACTCAGCCCCAGCATTTT. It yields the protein CASSPTTGGTQPQHF.

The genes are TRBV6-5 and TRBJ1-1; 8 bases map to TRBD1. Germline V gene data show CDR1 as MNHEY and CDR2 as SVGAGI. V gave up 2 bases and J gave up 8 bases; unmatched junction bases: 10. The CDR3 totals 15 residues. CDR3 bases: TGTGCCAGCAGTTACGAAGGACAGGGTCGGACAGAAGCTTTCTTT. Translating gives CASSYEGQGRTEAFF.

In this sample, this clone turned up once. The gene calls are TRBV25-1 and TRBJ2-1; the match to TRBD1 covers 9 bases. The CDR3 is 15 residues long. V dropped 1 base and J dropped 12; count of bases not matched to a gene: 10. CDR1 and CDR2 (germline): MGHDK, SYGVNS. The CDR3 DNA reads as TGTGCCAGCAGTGAATCTGGGGGGACAGGGAGAATGCAGTTCTTC. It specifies CASSESGGTGRMQFF.

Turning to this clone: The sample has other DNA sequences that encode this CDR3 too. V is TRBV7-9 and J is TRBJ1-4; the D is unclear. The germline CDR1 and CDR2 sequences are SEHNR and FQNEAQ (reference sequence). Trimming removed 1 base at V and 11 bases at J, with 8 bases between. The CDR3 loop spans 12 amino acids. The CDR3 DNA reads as TGTGCCAGCAGCTTAGGCCTTGAGAAACTGTTTTTT. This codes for CASSLGLEKLFF.

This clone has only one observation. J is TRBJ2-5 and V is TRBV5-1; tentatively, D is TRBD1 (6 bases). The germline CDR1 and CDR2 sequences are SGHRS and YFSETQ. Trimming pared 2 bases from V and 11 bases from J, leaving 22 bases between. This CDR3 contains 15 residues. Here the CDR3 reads CASSFHRELPYEQYF. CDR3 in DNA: TGCGCCAGCAGCTTCCACAGGGAGCTGCCCTATGAGCAGTACTTC.

DNA of the CDR3: TGTGCCAGTAGGAATATTGGGGGGGAGACCCAGTACTTC. It translates to CASRNIGGETQYF. The chain has TRBV19 and TRBJ2-5; D might be TRBD2 (6 bases). There are 13 residues in the CDR3. CDR1 is LNHDA and CDR2 is SQIVND in the germline V gene (reference sequence). V lost 6 bases and J lost 5, with 13 bases in between.

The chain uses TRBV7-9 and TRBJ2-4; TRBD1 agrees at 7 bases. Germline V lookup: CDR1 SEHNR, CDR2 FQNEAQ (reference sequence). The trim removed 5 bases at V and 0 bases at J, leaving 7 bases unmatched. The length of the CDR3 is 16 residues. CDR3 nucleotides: TGTGCCAGCAGCCTCTCGGGACAGATAGCCAAAAACATTCAGTACTTC. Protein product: CASSLSGQIAKNIQYF.

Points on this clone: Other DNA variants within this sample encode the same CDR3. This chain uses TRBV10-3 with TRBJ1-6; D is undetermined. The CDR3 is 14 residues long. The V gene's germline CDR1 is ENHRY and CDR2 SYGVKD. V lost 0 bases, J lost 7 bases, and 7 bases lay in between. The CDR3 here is CAISESGGNSPLHF. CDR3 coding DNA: TGTGCCATCAGTGAGTCCGGAGGGAATTCACCCCTCCACTTT.

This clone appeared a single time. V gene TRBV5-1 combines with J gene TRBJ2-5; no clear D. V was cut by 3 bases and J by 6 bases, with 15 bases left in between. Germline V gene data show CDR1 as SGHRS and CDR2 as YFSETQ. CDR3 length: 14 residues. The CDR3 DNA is TGCGCCAGCAGCTCCCGAACCATTTCGAAGACCCAGTACTTC. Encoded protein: CASSSRTISKTQYF.

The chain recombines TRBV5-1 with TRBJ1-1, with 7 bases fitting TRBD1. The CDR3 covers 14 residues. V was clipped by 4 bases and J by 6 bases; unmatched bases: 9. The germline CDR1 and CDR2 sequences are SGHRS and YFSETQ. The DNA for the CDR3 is TGCGCCAGCAGCCGGCAGGGGGATGGGGCTGAAGCTTTCTTT. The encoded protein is CASSRQGDGAEAFF.

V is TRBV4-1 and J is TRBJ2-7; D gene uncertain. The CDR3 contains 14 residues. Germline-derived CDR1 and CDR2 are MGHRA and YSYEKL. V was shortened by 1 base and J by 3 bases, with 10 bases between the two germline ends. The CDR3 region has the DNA TGCGCCAGCAGCCAAGTGGGGAATAGCTACGAGCAGTACTTC. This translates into CASSQVGNSYEQYF.